A selection of T cell receptor beta chains follows, all from one sample in a study of blood T cell repertoires in COVID-19. The data were produced by immunoSEQ multiplex PCR, yet TCRdb's version contains in-frame clones alone and is incomplete. The data contain around 100,000 clones, roughly 79% of them singletons. The specimen was peripheral blood. The receptors stem from a man in his sixties or seventies with active or convalescent COVID-19. CDR3s include the opening cysteine and the closing phenylalanine or tryptophan. The D gene is left open where the match is weak. Clone size is stated in some rows and not others, as once, few, many or a class when expanded.

. TRBD2 TRBJ2-5 TRBV7-9 TGTGCCAGCAGCGAGGGGACTAGCGCATCACCGGTAGAGACCCAGTACTTC CASSEGTSASPVETQYF
few . TRBJ2-7 TRBV30 TGTGCCTGGAGTTCACAGGCATCGGCGTACTTC CAWSSQASAYF
. . TRBJ1-1 TRBV5-1 TGCGCCAGCAGCTTAGGACAGATCTCTTACACTGAAGCTTTCTTT CASSLGQISYTEAFF
. TRBD2 TRBJ2-3 TRBV3-1/TRBV3-2 TGTGCCAGCAGCCAATCCGCGGGACTAGCGCATACAGATACGCAGTATTTT CASSQSAGLAHTDTQYF
. . TRBJ1-1 TRBV19 TGTGCCAGTAGTATAGAACCCGCCGGAGCTTTCTTT CASSIEPAGAFF
. TRBD1 TRBJ1-6 TRBV18 TGTGCCAGCTCACCGGACAGGGGGGGTTCACCCCTCCACTTT CASSPDRGGSPLHF
few TRBD2 TRBJ2-2 TRBV19 TGTGCCAGTAGTAAACGCTACCTCGGACTAGCGGGGTTCTGGGAGCTGTTTTTT CASSKRYLGLAGFWELFF
many . TRBJ2-1 TRBV11-1 TGTGCCAGCAGCTTATTACTAGTTAGAAGCGATGAGCAGTTCTTC CASSLLLVRSDEQFF
. . TRBJ2-3 TRBV4-1 TGCGCCAGCAGCCAAGAGAGGCCCACAGATACGCAGTATTTT CASSQERPTDTQYF
. . TRBJ2-7 TRBV5-4 TGTGCCAGCAGCTTGATGGGGGCCCACGAGCAGTACTTC CASSLMGAHEQYF
. . TRBJ2-3 TRBV6-4 TGTGCCAGCTCCCCAGGACTGAGATACACAGATACGCAGTATTTT CASSPGLRYTDTQYF
. TRBD1 TRBJ1-2 TRBV6-2/TRBV6-3 TGTGCCAGCAGCTCCGGGGACAGGGCTAACTATGGCTACACCTTC CASSSGDRANYGYTF
. TRBD2 TRBJ2-1 TRBV7-9 TGTGCCAGCAGCTTTTTGCGGGGGAGCTCCTACAATGAGCAGTTCTTC CASSFLRGSSYNEQFF
. . TRBJ1-1 TRBV3-1/TRBV3-2 TGTGCCAGCAGCCAAAAGGGGGGGGACACTGAAGCTTTCTTT CASSQKGGDTEAFF
. . TRBJ2-3 TRBV6-2/TRBV6-3 TGTGCCAGCAGTTGCCTGGGGGACTGCTCCCCCTCCACAGATACGCAGTATTTT CASSCLGDCSPSTDTQYF
. TRBD1 TRBJ1-2 TRBV6-5 TGTGCCAGCAGTAACACGGGACAGGGGGCGTCCGGCTACACCTTC CASSNTGQGASGYTF
. . TRBJ1-1 TRBV10-2 TGCGCCACCCTCCCCGGGGGGGGAGCTGAAGCTTTCTTT CATLPGGGAEAFF
. TRBD1 TRBJ1-2 TRBV24-1 TGTGCCACCAGTGGTACAGGGGTAGGTGGCTACACCTTC CATSGTGVGGYTF
. TRBD1 TRBJ1-1 TRBV18 TGTGCCAGCTCACCAAATACAGGGGGCCTGAACACTGAAGCTTTCTTT CASSPNTGGLNTEAFF
. TRBD1 TRBJ1-4 TRBV7-8 TGTGCCAGCAGCTTTTCTTACCTTAGGACAGGGGGACGTTTTGAGAAACTGTTTTTT CASSFSYLRTGGRFEKLFF
. TRBD1 TRBJ2-2 TRBV4-3 TGCGCCAGCAGCACCCAACAGGGGACCGGGGAGCTGTTTTTT CASSTQQGTGELFF
many . TRBJ1-1 TRBV9 TGTGCCAGCAGCGTAGACCCCCCTGGGAGGAACACTGAAGCTTTCTTT CASSVDPPGRNTEAFF
. TRBD1 TRBJ2-7 TRBV4-2 TGTGCCAGCAGCCAGGTTCGTGGGACAGCCTGGGAGCAGTACTTC CASSQVRGTAWEQYF
. TRBD2 TRBJ2-7 TRBV6-6 TGTGCCAGCAGTTACGGGGGGGGCTCCTACGAGCAGTACTTC CASSYGGGSYEQYF
. . TRBJ2-1 TRBV5-1 TGCGCCAGCAGCTTGAGCACCTCTCCCGGTACCTACAATGAGCAGTTCTTC CASSLSTSPGTYNEQFF
. . TRBJ1-3 TRBV6-6 TGTGCCAGCAGTGGCTCCCAGGCCCCGGGAAGTTTT CASSGSQAPGSF
. TRBD1 TRBJ2-7 TRBV19 TGTGCCAGTAGCTCATTGACCGGGACAGGCCCCTACGAGCAGTACTTC CASSSLTGTGPYEQYF
once . TRBJ1-1 TRBV2 TGTGCCAGCATCATGATGTCCGGGACACCTGAAGCTTTCTTT CASIMMSGTPEAFF
. . TRBJ1-5 TRBV19 TGTGCCAGTAGTATGGCGGGGGACGGTTTCGCGGGCAATCAGCCCCAGCATTTT CASSMAGDGFAGNQPQHF
. . TRBJ1-5 TRBV4-1 TGCGCCAGCAGCCTTCAAGGAGGGGTCCGCCAGCCCCAGCATTTT CASSLQGGVRQPQHF
. . TRBJ2-6 TRBV3-1/TRBV3-2 TGTGCCAGCAGCCAATTCGGGGAAGGTGGGGCCAACGTCCTGACTTTC CASSQFGEGGANVLTF
. . TRBJ1-2 TRBV19 TGTGCCAGTCAGACAGGCCCCAGTACTGGCTACACCTTC CASQTGPSTGYTF
. . TRBJ2-2 TRBV7-2 TGTGCCAGCAGCTTATTCCCCGCGAACACCGGGGAGCTGTTTTTT CASSLFPANTGELFF
. . TRBJ1-1 TRBV19 TGTGCCAGTAGCCTGACAGGCGGGGGGAACACTGAAGCTTTCTTT CASSLTGGGNTEAFF
. . TRBJ1-1 TRBV7-9 TGTGCCAGCGGTTGGACAGTTGACACTGAAGCTTTCTTT CASGWTVDTEAFF
few . TRBJ1-3 TRBV19 TGTGCCAGTAGGGACAGCTCCTCTGGAAACACCATATATTTT CASRDSSSGNTIYF
. . TRBJ2-1 TRBV27 TGTGCCAGCAGTACAGGAGGTCAGGGGAACAACAATGAGCAGTTCTTC CASSTGGQGNNNEQFF
. . TRBJ2-7 TRBV28 TGTGCCAGCAGTGGGGGACTCTACGAGCAGTACTTC CASSGGLYEQYF
. . TRBJ1-4 TRBV4-3 TGCGCCAGCAGGGGAGGGGGGAAGGATGAAAAACTGTTTTTT CASRGGGKDEKLFF
. . TRBJ2-1 TRBV29-1 TGCAGCGTTTTTATCCTAGCGCAGTACAATGAGCAGTTCTTC CSVFILAQYNEQFF
few . TRBJ2-7 TRBV19 TGTGCCAGTAGTATACGACAGGATTTATATTACGAGCAGTACTTC CASSIRQDLYYEQYF
few . TRBJ2-2 TRBV29-1 TGCAGCGCTGAGGGCTCCGGGGAGCTGTTTTTT CSAEGSGELFF
. . TRBJ1-6 TRBV11-2 TGTGCCAGCAGCTTTATGGGAGGGGATTCACCCCTCCACTTT CASSFMGGDSPLHF
many . TRBJ1-2 TRBV28 TGTGCCAGCAGTCTCGACAGAAACTATGGCTACACCTTC CASSLDRNYGYTF
. TRBD1 TRBJ2-5 TRBV2 TGTGCCAGCAGTCACTCCAGGGGACAGGGGATACCAGAGACCCAGTACTTC CASSHSRGQGIPETQYF
medium-sized . TRBJ1-5 TRBV15 TGTGCCACCAGCAGAACAAATCAGCCCCAGCATTTT CATSRTNQPQHF
. TRBD1 TRBJ1-2 TRBV29-1 TGCAGCGTTGGGACAGGGGCGGGTGGCTACACCTTC CSVGTGAGGYTF
. TRBD2 TRBJ2-1 TRBV7-2 TGTGCCAGCAGGAGGACTAGCGATTACAATGAGCAGTTCTTC CASRRTSDYNEQFF
. . TRBJ1-2 TRBV2 TGTGCCAGCAGCGAACAGGGCACCTATGGCTACACCTTC CASSEQGTYGYTF
. TRBD2 TRBJ2-3 TRBV4-3 TGCGCCAGCAGCCAAGGATTAAACGGGAGGGGGATTTTCGGTACGCAGTATTTT CASSQGLNGRGIFGTQYF
. TRBD1 TRBJ1-4 TRBV4-2 TGTGCCAGCAGCCGACGGACAGGGGAGGGGGAAAAACTGTTTTTT CASSRRTGEGEKLFF
. TRBD1 TRBJ2-3 TRBV27 TGTGCCAGCAGTCCACACCCCCCGGGACAGGGGACAGATACGCAGTATTTT CASSPHPPGQGTDTQYF
. . TRBJ2-7 TRBV3-1/TRBV3-2 TGTGCCAGCAGCCAAGCACTAGACTCCTACGAGCAGTACTTC CASSQALDSYEQYF